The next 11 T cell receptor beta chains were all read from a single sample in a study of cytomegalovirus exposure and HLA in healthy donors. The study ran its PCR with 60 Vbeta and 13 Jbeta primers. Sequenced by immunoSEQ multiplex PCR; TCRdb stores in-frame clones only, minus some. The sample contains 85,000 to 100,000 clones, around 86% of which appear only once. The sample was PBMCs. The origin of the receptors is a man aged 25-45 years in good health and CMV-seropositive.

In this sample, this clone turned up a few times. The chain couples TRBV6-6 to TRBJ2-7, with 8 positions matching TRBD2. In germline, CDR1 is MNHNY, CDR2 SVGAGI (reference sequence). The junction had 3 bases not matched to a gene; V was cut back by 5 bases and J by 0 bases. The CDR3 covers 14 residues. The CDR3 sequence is CASSHGTSSYEQYF. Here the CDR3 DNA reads TGTGCCAGCAGTCACGGGACTAGCTCCTACGAGCAGTACTTC.

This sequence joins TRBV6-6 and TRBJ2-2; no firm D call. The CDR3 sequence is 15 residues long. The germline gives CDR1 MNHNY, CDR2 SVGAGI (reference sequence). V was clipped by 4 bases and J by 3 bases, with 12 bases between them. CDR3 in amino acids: CASSSQQLHTGELFF. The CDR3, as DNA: TGTGCCAGCAGTTCTCAACAGCTCCACACCGGGGAGCTGTTTTTT.

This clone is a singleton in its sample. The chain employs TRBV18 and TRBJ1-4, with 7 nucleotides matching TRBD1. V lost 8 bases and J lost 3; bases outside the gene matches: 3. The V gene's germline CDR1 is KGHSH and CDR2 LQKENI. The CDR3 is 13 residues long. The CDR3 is CASEGAANEKLFF. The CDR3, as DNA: TGTGCCAGCGAGGGGGCGGCTAATGAAAAACTGTTTTTT. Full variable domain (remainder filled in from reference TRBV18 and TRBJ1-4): NAGVMQNPRHLVRRRGQEARLRCSPMKGHSHVYWYRQLPEEGLKFMVYLQKENIIDESGMPKERFSAEFPKEGPSILRIQQVVRGDSAAYFCASEGAANEKLFFGSGTQLSVL.

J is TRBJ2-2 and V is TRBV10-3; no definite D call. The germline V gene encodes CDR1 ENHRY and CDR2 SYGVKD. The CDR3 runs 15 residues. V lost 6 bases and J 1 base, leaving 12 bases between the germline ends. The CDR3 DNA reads TGTGCCATCAGAGATATTCGAGGGAACACCGGGGAGCTGTTTTTT. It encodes CAIRDIRGNTGELFF.

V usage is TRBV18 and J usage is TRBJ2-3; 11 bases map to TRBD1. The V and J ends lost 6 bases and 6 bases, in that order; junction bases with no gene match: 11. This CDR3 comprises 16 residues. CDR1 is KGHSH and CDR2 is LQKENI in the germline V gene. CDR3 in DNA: TGTGCCAGCTCCACCCTCGGACAGGGGGCATGGGATACGCAGTATTTT. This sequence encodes CASSTLGQGAWDTQYF.

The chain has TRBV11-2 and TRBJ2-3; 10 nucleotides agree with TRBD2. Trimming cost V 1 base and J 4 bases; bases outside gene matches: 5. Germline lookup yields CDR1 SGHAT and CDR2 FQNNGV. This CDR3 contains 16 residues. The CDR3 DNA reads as TGTGCCAGCAGCTTAGTCCTAGCGGGAGCTGCAGATACGCAGTATTTT. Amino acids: CASSLVLAGAADTQYF.

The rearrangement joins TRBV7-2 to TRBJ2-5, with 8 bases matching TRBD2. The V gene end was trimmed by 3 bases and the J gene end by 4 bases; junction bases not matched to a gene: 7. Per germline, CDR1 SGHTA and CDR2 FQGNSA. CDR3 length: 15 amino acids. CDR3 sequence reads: CASSFRTSSGETQYF. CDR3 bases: TGTGCCAGCAGCTTTCGGACTAGCAGTGGAGAGACCCAGTACTTC.

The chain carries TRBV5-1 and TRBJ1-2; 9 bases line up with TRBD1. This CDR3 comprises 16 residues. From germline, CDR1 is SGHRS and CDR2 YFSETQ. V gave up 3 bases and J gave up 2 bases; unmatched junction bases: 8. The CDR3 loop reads CASSSRDRVENYGYTF. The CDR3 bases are TGCGCCAGCAGCTCCCGGGACAGGGTGGAAAACTATGGCTACACCTTC.

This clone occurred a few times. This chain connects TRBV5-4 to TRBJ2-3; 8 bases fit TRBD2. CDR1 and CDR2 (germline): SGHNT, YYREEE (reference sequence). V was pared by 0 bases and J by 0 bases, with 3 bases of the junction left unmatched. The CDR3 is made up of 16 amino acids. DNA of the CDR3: TGTGCCAGCAGCTTGGGGGCGGGGGGAAGCACAGATACGCAGTATTTT. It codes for CASSLGAGGSTDTQYF.

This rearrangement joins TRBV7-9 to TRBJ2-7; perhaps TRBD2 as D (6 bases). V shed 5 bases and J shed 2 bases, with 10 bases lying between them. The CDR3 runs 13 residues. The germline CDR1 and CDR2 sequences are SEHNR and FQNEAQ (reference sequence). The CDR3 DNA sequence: TGTGCCAGCAGCCGACTAGAAGCCTACGAGCAGTACTTC. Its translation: CASSRLEAYEQYF.

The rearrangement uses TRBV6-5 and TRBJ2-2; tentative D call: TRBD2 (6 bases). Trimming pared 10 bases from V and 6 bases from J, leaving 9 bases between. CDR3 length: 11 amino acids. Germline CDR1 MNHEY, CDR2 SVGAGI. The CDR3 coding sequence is TGTGCCACGGAGCGGGCCGGGGAGCTGTTTTTT. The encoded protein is CATERAGELFF.